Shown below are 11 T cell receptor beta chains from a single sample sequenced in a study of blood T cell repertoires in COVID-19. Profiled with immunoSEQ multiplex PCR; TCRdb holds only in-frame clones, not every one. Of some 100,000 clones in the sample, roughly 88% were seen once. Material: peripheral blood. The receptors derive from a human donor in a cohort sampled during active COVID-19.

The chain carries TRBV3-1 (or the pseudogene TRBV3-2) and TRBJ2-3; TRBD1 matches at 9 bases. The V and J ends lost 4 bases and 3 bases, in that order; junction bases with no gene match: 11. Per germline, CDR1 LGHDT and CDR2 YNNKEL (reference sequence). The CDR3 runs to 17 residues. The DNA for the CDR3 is TGTGCCAGCAGCCGATACGCGGGGACAGGGCCTACAGATACGCAGTATTTT. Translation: CASSRYAGTGPTDTQYF.

The chain's CDR3 is CASSLSWLKTGGKHSPLHF. The DNA for the CDR3 is TGTGCCAGCAGTTTATCGTGGTTAAAGACAGGGGGTAAACATTCACCCCTCCACTTT. The chain uses TRBV27 and TRBJ1-6, with 9 bases that match TRBD1. The germline gives CDR1 MNHEY, CDR2 SMNVEV (reference sequence). The CDR3 is 19 residues long. V lost 0 bases, J lost 8 bases, and 14 bases stayed unmatched.

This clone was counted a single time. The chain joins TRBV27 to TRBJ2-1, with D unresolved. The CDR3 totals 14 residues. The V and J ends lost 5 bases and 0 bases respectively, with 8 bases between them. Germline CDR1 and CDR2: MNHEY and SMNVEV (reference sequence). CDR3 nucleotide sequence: TGTGCCAGCAGTAAAATCAACTCCTACAATGAGCAGTTCTTC. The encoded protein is CASSKINSYNEQFF.

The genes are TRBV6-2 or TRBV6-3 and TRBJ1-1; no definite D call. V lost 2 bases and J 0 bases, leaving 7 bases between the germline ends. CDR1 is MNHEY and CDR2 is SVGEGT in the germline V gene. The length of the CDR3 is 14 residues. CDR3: CASSYAGMNTEAFF. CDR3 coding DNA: TGTGCCAGCAGTTACGCCGGGATGAACACTGAAGCTTTCTTT.

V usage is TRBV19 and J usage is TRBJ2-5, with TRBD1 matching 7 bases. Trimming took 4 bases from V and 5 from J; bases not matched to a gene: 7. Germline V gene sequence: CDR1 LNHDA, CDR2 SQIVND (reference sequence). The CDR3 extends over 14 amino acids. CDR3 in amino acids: CASSKTGVGETQYF. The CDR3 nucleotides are TGTGCCAGTAGTAAAACAGGGGTCGGGGAGACCCAGTACTTC.

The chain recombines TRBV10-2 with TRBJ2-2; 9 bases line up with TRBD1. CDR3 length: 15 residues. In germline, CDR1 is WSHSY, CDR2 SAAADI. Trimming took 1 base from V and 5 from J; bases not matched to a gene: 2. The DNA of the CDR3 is TGCGCCAGCAGTGAGTGGACAGGGGTTACCGGGGAGCTGTTTTTT. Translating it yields CASSEWTGVTGELFF.

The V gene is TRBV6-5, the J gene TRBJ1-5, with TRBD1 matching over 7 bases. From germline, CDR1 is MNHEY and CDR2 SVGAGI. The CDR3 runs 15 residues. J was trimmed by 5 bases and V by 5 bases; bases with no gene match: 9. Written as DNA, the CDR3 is TGTGCCAGCAGTCCAAGACAGGGTTGGGATCAGCCCCAGCATTTT. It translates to CASSPRQGWDQPQHF.

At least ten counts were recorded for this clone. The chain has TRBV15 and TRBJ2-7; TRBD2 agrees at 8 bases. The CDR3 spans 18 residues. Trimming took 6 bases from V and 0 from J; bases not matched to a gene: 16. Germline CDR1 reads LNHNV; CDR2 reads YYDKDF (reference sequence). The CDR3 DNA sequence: TGTGCCACCAGTTCGAGGTTTAATAGGCTAGCGGGCTCCTACGAGCAGTACTTC. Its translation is CATSSRFNRLAGSYEQYF. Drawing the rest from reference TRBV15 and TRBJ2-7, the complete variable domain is DAMVIQNPRYQVTQFGKPVTLSCSQTLNHNVMYWYQQKSSQAPKLLFHYYDKDFNNEADTPDNFQSRRPNTSFCFLDIRSPGLGDTAMYLCATSSRFNRLAGSYEQYFGPGTRLTVT.

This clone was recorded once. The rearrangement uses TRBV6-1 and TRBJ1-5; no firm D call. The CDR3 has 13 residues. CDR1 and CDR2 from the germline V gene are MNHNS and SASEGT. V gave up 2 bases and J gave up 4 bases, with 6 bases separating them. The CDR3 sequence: CASSEFMNQPQHF. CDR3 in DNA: TGTGCCAGCAGTGAATTCATGAATCAGCCCCAGCATTTT.

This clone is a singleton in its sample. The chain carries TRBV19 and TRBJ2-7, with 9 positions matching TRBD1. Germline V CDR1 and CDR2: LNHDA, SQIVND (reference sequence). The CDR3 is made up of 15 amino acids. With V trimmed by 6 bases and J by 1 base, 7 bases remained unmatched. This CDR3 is CASRRSGTGSYEQYF. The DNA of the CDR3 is TGTGCCAGTAGGAGAAGTGGGACAGGGTCCTACGAGCAGTACTTC.

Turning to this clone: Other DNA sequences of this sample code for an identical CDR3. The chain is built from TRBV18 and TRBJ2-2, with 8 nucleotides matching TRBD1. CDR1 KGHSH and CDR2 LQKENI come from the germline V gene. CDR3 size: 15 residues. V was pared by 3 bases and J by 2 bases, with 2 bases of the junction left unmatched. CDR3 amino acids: CASSPTGANTGELFF. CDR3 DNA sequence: TGTGCCAGCTCACCGACAGGGGCAAACACCGGGGAGCTGTTTTTT.